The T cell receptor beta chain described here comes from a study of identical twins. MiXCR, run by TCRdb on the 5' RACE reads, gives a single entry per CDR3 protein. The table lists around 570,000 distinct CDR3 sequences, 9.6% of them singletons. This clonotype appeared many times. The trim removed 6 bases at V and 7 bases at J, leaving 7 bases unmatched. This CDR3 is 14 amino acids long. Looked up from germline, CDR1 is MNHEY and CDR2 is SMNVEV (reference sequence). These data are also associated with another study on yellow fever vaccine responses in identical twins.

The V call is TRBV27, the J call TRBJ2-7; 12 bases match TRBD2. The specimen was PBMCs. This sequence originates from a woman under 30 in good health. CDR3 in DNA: TGTGCCAGCAGACTAGCGGGAGGACCGGGGGAGCAGTACTTC. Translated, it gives CASRLAGGPGEQYF.